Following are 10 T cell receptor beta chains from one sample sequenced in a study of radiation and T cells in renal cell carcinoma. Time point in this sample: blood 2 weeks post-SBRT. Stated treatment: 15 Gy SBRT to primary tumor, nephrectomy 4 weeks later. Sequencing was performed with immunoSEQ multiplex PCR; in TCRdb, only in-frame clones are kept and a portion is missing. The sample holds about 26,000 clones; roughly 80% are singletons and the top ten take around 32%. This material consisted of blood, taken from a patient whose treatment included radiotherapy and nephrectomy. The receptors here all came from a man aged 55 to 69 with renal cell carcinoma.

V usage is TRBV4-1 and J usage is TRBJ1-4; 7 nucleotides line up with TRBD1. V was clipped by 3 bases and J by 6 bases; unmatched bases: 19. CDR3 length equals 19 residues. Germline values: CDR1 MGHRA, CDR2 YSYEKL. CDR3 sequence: CASSHAKDRVSRWDEKLFF. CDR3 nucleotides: TGCGCCAGCAGCCACGCAAAAGACAGGGTCTCTCGTTGGGATGAAAAACTGTTTTTT.

CDR3 DNA: TGTGCCACCAGCAGAGACAATTTCAACACTGAAGCTTTCTTT. Encoded protein: CATSRDNFNTEAFF. The chain employs TRBV15 and TRBJ1-1; D call uncertain. The CDR3 loop spans 14 amino acids. V was cut by 0 bases and J by 2 bases, with 7 bases left in between. From germline, CDR1 is LNHNV and CDR2 YYDKDF (reference sequence).

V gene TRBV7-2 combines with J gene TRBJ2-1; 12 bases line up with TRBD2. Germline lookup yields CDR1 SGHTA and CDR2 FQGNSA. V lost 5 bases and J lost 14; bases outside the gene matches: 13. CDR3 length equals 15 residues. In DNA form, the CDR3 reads TGTGCCAGCAGCCGAAAGACTAGCGGGGGCCCCGGGGAGTTCTTC. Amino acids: CASSRKTSGGPGEFF.

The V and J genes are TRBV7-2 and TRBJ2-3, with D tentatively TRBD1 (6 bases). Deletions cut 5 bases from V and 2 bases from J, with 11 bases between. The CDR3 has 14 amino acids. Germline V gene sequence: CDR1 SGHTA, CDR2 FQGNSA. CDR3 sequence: CASSPTGVTDTQYF. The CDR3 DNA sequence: TGTGCCAGCAGCCCGACAGGAGTCACAGATACGCAGTATTTT.

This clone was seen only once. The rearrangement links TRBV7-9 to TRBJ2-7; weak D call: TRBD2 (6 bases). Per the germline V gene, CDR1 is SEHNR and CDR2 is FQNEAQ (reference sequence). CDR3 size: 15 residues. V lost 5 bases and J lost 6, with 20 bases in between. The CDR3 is CASSNSGLGPSEQYF. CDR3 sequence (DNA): TGTGCCAGCAGCAATTCGGGACTCGGTCCTTCCGAGCAGTACTTC.

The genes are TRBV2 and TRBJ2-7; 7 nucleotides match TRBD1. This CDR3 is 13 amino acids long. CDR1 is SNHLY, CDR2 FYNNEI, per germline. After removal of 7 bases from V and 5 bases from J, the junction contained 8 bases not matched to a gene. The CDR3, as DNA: TGTGCCAGCAATTCACAGGGGCGGGACGAGCAGTACTTC. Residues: CASNSQGRDEQYF.

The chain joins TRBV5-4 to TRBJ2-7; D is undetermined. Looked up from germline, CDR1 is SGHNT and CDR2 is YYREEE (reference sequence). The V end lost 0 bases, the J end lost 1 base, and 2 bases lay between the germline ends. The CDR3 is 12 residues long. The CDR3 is CASSLASYEQYF. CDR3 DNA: TGTGCCAGCAGCTTGGCTTCCTACGAGCAGTACTTC.

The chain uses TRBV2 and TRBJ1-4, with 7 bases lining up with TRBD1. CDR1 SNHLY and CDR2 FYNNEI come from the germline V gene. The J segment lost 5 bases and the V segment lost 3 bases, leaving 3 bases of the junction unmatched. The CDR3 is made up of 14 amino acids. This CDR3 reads CASSDSGQNEKLFF. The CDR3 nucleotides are TGTGCCAGCAGTGACTCGGGACAGAATGAAAAACTGTTTTTT.

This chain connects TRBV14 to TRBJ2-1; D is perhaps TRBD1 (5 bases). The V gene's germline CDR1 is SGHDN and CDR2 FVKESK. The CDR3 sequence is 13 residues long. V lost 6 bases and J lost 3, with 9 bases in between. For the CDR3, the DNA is TGTGCCAGCAGTAAACAGGTCTACAATGAGCAGTTCTTC. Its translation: CASSKQVYNEQFF.

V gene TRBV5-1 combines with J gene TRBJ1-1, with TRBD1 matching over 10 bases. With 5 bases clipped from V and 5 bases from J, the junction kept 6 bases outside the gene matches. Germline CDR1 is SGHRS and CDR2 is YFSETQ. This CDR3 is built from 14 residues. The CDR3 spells CASRSTGGSTEAFF. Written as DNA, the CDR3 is TGCGCCAGCAGGTCGACAGGGGGCTCAACTGAAGCTTTCTTT.